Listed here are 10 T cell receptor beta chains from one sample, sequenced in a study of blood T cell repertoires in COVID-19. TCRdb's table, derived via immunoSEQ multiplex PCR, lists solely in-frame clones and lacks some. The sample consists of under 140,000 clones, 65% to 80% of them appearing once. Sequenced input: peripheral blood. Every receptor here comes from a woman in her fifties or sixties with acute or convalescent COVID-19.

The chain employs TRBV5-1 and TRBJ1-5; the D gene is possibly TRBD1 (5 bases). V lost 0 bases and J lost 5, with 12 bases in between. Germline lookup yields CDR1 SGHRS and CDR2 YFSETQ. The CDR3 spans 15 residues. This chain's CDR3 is CASSLGETGYQPQHF. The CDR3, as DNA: TGCGCCAGCAGCTTGGGGGAAACAGGTTATCAGCCCCAGCATTTT.

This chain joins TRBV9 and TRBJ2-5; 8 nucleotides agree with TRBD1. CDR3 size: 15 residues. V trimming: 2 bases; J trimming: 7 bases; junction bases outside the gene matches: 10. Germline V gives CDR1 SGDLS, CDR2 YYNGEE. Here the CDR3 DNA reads TGTGCCAGCAGCGTGGGCGGACAGGGAGGAGGGACCCAGTACTTC. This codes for CASSVGGQGGGTQYF.

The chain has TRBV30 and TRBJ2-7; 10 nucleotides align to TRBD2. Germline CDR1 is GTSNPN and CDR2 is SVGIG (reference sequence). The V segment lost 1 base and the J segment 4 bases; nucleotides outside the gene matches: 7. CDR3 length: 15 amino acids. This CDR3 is CAWSEAGGLWYEQYF. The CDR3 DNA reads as TGTGCCTGGAGTGAAGCGGGGGGGCTCTGGTACGAGCAGTACTTC.

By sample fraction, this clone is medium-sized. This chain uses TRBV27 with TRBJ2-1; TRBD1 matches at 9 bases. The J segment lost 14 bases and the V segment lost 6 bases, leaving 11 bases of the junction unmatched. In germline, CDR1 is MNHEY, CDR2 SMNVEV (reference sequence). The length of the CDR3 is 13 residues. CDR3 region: CASRTGGTGREFF. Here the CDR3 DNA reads TGTGCCAGCAGAACCGGTGGGACAGGGCGAGAGTTCTTC.

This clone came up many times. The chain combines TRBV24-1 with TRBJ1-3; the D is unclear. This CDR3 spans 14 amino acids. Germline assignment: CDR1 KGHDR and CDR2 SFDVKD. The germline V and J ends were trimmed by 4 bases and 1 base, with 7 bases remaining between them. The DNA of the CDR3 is TGTGCCACCAGTGACGCGAAATCTGGAAACACCATATATTTT. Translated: CATSDAKSGNTIYF.

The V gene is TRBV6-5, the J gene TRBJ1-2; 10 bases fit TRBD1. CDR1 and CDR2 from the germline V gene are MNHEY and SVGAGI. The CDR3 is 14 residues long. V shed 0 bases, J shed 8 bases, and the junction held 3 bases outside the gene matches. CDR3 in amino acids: CASSYSRDRGGYTF. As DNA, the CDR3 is TGTGCCAGCAGTTACTCCCGGGACAGGGGCGGCTACACCTTC.

CDR3 bases: TGTGCCAGCAGTGAAGCGATAAGGGGGCCGACAGATACGCAGTATTTT. Translation gives CASSEAIRGPTDTQYF. The gene calls are TRBV6-1 and TRBJ2-3, with 7 bases identical to TRBD1. Unmatched junction bases numbered 6, after V lost 0 bases and J lost 3 bases. CDR3 length equals 16 residues. Germline assignment: CDR1 MNHNS and CDR2 SASEGT.

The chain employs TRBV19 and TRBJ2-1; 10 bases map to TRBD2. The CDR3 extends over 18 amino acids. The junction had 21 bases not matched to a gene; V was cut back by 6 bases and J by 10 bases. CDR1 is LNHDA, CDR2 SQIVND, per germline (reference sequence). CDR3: CASSRLGLAGDPSREQFF. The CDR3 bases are TGTGCCAGTAGCCGACTCGGTCTAGCGGGGGATCCTTCGCGGGAGCAGTTCTTC.

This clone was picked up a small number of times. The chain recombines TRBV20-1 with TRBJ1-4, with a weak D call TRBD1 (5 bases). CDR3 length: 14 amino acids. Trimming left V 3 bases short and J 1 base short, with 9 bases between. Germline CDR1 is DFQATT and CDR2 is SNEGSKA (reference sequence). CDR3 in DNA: TGCAGTGCTAGTCAGGGAAGAACTAATGAAAAACTGTTTTTT. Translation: CSASQGRTNEKLFF.

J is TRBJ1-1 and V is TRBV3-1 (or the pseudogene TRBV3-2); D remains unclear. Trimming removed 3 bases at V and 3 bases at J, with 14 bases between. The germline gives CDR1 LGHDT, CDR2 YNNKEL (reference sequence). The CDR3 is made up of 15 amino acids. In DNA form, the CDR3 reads TGTGCCAGCAGCCAGGCTGCCCTACGGGACACTGAAGCTTTCTTT. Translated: CASSQAALRDTEAFF.